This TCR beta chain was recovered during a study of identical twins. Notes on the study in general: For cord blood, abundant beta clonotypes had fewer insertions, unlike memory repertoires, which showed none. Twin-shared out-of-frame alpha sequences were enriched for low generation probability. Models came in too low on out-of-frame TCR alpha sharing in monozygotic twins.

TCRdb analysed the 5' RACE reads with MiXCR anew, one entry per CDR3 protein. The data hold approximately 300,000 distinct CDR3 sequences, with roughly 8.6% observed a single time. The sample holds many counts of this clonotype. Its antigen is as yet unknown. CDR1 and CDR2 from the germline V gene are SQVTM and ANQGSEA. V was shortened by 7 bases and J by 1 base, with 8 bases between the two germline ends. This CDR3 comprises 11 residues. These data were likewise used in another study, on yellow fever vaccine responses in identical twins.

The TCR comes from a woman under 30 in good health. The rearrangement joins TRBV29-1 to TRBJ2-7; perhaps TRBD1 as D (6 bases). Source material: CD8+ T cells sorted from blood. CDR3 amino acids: CSGQDSYEQYF. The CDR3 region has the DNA TGCAGCGGACAGGATTCCTACGAGCAGTACTTC.